This T cell receptor (beta chain) was sequenced for a study of cytomegalovirus exposure and HLA in healthy donors. Findings and caveats of the study: Associated with cytomegalovirus, according to the listing, were about 160 TCR beta chains. Later analysis showed most CMV-associated TCR beta chains appearing HLA-restricted. A likely sequencing artifact accounted for one observed cluster of highly shared sequence variants.

Donors consisted of healthy bone marrow donors. Primers: 60 Vbeta forward and 13 Jbeta reverse. TCRdb keeps only in-frame clones here, not all; method: immunoSEQ multiplex PCR. The sample consists of about 130,000 clones, 60% to 85% of them appearing once. For this clone: No antigen is known for it.

Sample: PBMCs. This clonotype was obtained from a woman aged 40 to 49 in good health and CMV-seronegative.

The CDR3 loop is CASSIADSANYGYTF. CDR3 coding DNA: TGTGCCAGTAGTATTGCCGACAGCGCCAACTATGGCTACACCTTC. This chain links TRBV19 with TRBJ1-2, with D possibly TRBD1 on 5 matching bases. Per germline, CDR1 LNHDA and CDR2 SQIVND (reference sequence). Trimming shortened V by 3 bases and J by 2 bases, and 13 bases separated the two germline ends. The CDR3 covers 15 residues.